This TCR beta chain was obtained from a study of lymphopenia after photon versus proton radiotherapy. Whole-study findings and limits: In patients who died, overall survival fell as post-nadir TCR diversity dropped more. Under photons, naive T cells and diversity fell while effector/memory populations rose. After lymphocyte nadir, photon-treated repertoires showed oligoclonal expansion, especially CD8+ Temra.

Method: immunoSEQ multiplex PCR; TCRdb's copy keeps in-frame clones and lacks some. The profile covers approximately 66,000 clones, with around 85% appearing a single time and more than 2% taken by the ten largest. Details on this clone: The antigen remains unidentified.

This clonotype originated in a middle-aged man with gastric cancer. Sequencing used peripheral blood, obtained from a patient treated with photon-based radiotherapy.

As DNA, the CDR3 is TGCGCCAGCAGCCGAAACCGACAGGGAGCGGATTCACCCCTCCACTTT. Encoded protein: CASSRNRQGADSPLHF. V gene TRBV4-3 combines with J gene TRBJ1-6; 7 bases map to TRBD1. There are 16 residues in the CDR3. Germline values: CDR1 LGHNA, CDR2 YSLEER. V trimming: 4 bases; J trimming: 8 bases; junction bases outside the gene matches: 11.